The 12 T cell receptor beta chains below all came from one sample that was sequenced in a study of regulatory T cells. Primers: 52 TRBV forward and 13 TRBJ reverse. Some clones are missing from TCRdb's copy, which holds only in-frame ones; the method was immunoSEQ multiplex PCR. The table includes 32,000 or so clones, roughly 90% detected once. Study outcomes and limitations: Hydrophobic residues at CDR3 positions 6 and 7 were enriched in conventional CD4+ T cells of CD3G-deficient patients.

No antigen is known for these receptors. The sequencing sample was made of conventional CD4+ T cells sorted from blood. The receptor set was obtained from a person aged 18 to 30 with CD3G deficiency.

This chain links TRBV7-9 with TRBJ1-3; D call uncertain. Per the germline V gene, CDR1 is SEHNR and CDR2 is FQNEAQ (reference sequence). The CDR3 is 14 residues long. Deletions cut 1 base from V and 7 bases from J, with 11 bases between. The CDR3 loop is CASSLEAGGNTIYF. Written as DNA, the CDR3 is TGTGCCAGCAGCTTAGAGGCAGGAGGGAACACCATATATTTT.

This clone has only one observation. The CDR3 here is CASSKSGSSYEQYF. CDR3 coding DNA: TGTGCCAGCTCCAAAAGCGGCAGCTCCTACGAGCAGTACTTC. J is TRBJ2-7 and V is TRBV18; D is perhaps TRBD2 (5 bases). V was clipped by 6 bases and J by 0 bases, with 12 bases between them. The CDR3 loop spans 14 amino acids. Germline CDR1 is KGHSH and CDR2 is LQKENI.

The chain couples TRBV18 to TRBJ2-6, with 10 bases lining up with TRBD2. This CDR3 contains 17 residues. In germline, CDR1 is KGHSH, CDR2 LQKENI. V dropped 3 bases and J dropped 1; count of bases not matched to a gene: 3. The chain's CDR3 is CASSPMGLASGANVLTF. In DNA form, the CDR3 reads TGTGCCAGCTCACCTATGGGACTAGCGTCTGGGGCCAACGTCCTGACTTTC.

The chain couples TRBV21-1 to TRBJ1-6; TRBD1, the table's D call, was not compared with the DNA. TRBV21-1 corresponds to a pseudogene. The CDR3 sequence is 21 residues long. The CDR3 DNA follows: TGTGCCAGCAGCGGACAAATGGGGTCTTCTACATTTAGCTCCTATAATTCACCCCTCCACTTT. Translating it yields CASSGQMGSSTFSSYNSPLHF.

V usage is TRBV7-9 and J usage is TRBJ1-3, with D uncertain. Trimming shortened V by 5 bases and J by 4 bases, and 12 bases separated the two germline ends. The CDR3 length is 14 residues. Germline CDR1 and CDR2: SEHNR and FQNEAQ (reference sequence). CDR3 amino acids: CASSPTSTGNTIYF. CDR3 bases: TGTGCCAGCAGCCCGACCTCGACAGGAAACACCATATATTTT. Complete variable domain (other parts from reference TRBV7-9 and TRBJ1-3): DTGVSQNPRHKITKRGQNVTFRCDPISEHNRLYWYRQTLGQGPEFLTYFQNEAQLEKSRLLSDRFSAERPKGSFSTLEIQRTEQGDSAMYLCASSPTSTGNTIYFGEGSWLTVV.

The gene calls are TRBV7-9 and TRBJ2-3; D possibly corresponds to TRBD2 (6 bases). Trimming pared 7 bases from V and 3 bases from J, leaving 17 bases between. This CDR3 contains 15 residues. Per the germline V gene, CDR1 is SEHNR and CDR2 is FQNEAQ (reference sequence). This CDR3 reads CASTPSGGHTDTQYF. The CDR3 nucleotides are TGTGCCAGCACCCCATCCGGGGGTCATACAGATACGCAGTATTTT.

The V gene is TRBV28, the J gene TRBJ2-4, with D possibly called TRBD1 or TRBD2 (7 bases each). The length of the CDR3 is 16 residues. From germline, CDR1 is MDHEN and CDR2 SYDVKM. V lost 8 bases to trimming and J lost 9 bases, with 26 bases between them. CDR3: CASGNSRRQGGGIQYF. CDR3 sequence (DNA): TGTGCCAGCGGGAATAGCCGGCGACAGGGCGGGGGCATTCAGTACTTC.

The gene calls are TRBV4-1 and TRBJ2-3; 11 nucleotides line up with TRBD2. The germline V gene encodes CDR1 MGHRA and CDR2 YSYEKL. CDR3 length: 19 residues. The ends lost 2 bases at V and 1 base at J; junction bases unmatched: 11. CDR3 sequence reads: CASSQLGLAGGLGTDTQYF. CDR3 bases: TGCGCCAGCAGCCAACTAGGCCTAGCGGGGGGCCTCGGCACAGATACGCAGTATTTT.

The CDR3 reads CASSFGASGRAKRYEQYF. The CDR3 DNA sequence: TGTGCCAGCAGTTTTGGGGCTAGCGGGAGGGCCAAGAGGTACGAGCAGTACTTC. The gene calls are TRBV28 and TRBJ2-7; TRBD2 matches at 12 bases. V lost 3 bases and J lost 4; bases outside the gene matches: 13. The CDR3 runs to 18 residues. Germline values: CDR1 MDHEN, CDR2 SYDVKM.

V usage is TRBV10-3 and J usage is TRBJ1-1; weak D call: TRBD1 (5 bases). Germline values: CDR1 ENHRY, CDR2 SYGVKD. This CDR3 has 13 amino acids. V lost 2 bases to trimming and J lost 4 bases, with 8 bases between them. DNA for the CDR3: TGTGCCATCAGTGAGGGGGGTGGCACTGAAGCTTTCTTT. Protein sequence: CAISEGGGTEAFF.

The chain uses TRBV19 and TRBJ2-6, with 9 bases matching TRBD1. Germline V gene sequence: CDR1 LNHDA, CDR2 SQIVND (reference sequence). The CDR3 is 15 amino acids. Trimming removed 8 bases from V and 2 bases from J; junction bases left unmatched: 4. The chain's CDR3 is CASGTGSTGANVLTF. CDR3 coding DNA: TGTGCCAGTGGGACAGGGTCTACTGGGGCCAACGTCCTGACTTTC.

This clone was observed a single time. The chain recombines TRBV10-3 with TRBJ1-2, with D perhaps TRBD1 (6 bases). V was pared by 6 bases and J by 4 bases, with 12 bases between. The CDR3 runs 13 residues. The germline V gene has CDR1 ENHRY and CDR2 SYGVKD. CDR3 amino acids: CAIRPDSVYGYTF. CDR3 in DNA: TGTGCCATCAGGCCGGACAGCGTCTATGGCTACACCTTC.